The 24 T cell receptor beta chains in this list originate from one sample, sequenced in a study of blood T cell dynamics during melanoma immunotherapy. Using immunoSEQ multiplex PCR, the repertoire was profiled, and TCRdb retains in-frame clones only, with some absent. The sample yields 14,000 or so clones, around 84% seen once. Time point here: pre-treatment baseline. Sequenced here: blood, sampled from a patient treated with checkpoint blockade. These receptors all stem from a human donor with melanoma.

The chain is built from TRBV4-3 and TRBJ1-6, with D tentatively TRBD1 (6 bases). V lost 3 bases and J 7 bases, leaving 10 bases between the germline ends. Per germline, CDR1 LGHNA and CDR2 YSLEER. The CDR3 sequence is 14 residues long. The CDR3 loop reads CASSQNRENSPLHF. CDR3 nucleotide sequence: TGCGCCAGCAGCCAGAACAGGGAGAATTCACCCCTCCACTTT.

The V and J genes are TRBV6-5 and TRBJ2-3; D might be TRBD1 or TRBD2, each matching 5 bases. V was pared by 6 bases and J by 1 base, with 14 bases between. This CDR3 has 15 amino acids. Germline lookup yields CDR1 MNHEY and CDR2 SVGAGI. This chain's CDR3 is CASSLRRDGTDTQYF. The CDR3 DNA reads as TGTGCCAGCAGCCTCCGAAGGGACGGCACAGATACGCAGTATTTT.

The chain recombines TRBV19 with TRBJ2-3, with D possibly TRBD2 on 6 matching bases. Germline loops: CDR1 LNHDA, CDR2 SQIVND (reference sequence). The CDR3 contains 15 residues. The germline V and J ends were trimmed by 3 bases and 3 bases, with 13 bases remaining between them. CDR3 sequence (DNA): TGTGCCAGTAGTATCGGGGGTTATAGTACAGATACGCAGTATTTT. This sequence encodes CASSIGGYSTDTQYF.

The rearrangement links TRBV6-5 to TRBJ2-5; possible D gene TRBD1, 5 bases. The DNA end lines up better with TRBJ2-7; the J call may be wrong. Germline V CDR1 and CDR2: MNHEY, SVGAGI. The CDR3 spans 14 residues. The DNA for the CDR3 is TGTGCCAGCAGTTACCATGGGGCTTACTACGAGCAGTACTTC. Its protein product is CASSYHGAYYEQYF.

This chain joins TRBV6-4 and TRBJ2-6, with D unclear. Germline V CDR1 and CDR2: MRHNA, SNTAGT. Deletions cut 0 bases from V and 1 base from J, with 7 bases between. The CDR3 is 16 amino acids. In DNA form, the CDR3 reads TGTGCCAGCAGTGACTCTGCTTCTTCTGGGGCCAACGTCCTGACTTTC. This gives the protein CASSDSASSGANVLTF.

This chain connects TRBV7-2 to TRBJ2-7, with 9 bases aligning to TRBD2. Looked up from germline, CDR1 is SGHTA and CDR2 is FQGNSA. This CDR3 has 16 residues. The V segment lost 0 bases and the J segment 0 bases; nucleotides outside the gene matches: 3. In nucleotides, the CDR3 is TGTGCCAGCAGCTTAGCGGGGACTAGCCGCTCCTACGAGCAGTACTTC. Translated: CASSLAGTSRSYEQYF.

The CDR3 nucleotides read TGTGCCAGCAGTTTGTATGGGGGCGGGGCCACAGATACGCAGTATTTT. It specifies CASSLYGGGATDTQYF. This chain joins TRBV5-6 and TRBJ2-3; D could derive from TRBD1 or TRBD2 (6 bases each). The germline V gene has CDR1 SGHDT and CDR2 YYEEEE. There are 16 residues in the CDR3. V was trimmed by 5 bases and J by 2 bases, leaving 18 bases between them. The full variable domain, rest sourced from reference TRBV5-6 and TRBJ2-3, is DAGVTQSPTHLIKTRGQQVTLRCSPKSGHDTVSWYQQALGQGPQFIFQYYEEEERQRGNFPDRFSGHQFPNYSSELNVNALLLGDSALYLCASSLYGGGATDTQYFGPGTRLTVL.

The rearrangement joins TRBV12-5 to TRBJ2-2; D is undetermined. Trimming stripped 5 bases from V and 7 bases from J, with 5 bases between. Germline V gene sequence: CDR1 LGHNT, CDR2 FRNRAP. The CDR3 extends over 11 amino acids. The CDR3 nucleotides read TGTGCTAGTGGTCACCTCGGGGAGCTGTTTTTT. This encodes CASGHLGELFF.

The gene calls are TRBV4-2 and TRBJ1-3; a possible D gene is TRBD1 (5 bases). The CDR3 loop spans 17 amino acids. CDR1 is LGHNA and CDR2 is YNFKEQ in the germline V gene. V was clipped by 4 bases and J by 3 bases, with 19 bases between them. CDR3 loop: CASSLQAGGGGGNTIYF. CDR3 nucleotides: TGTGCCAGCAGCCTACAAGCTGGCGGTGGGGGTGGAAACACCATATATTTT.

A remark on this clone: The same CDR3 arises from other DNA sequences in this sample as well. The chain links TRBV27 to TRBJ2-1, with D possibly being TRBD1 (6 bases). With 5 bases removed from V and 5 bases from J, the gap between germline ends came to 7 bases. CDR1 is MNHEY, CDR2 SMNVEV, per germline (reference sequence). This CDR3 is built from 12 residues. CDR3 amino acids: CASSGTNNEQFF. Here the CDR3 DNA reads TGTGCCAGCAGTGGGACAAACAATGAGCAGTTCTTC.

The chain uses TRBV5-1 and TRBJ2-3, with TRBD2 matching over 8 bases. The CDR3 runs 14 residues. The junction had 7 bases not matched to a gene; V was cut back by 7 bases and J by 3 bases. The germline V gene has CDR1 SGHRS and CDR2 YFSETQ. In nucleotides, the CDR3 is TGCGCCAGCCGATCCGGGGGGGTTACAGATACGCAGTATTTT. Translation gives CASRSGGVTDTQYF.

This rearrangement joins TRBV5-1 to TRBJ1-5; 9 bases align to TRBD1. Germline trimming cut 4 bases from V and 5 bases from J; bases unmatched to any gene: 7. Germline-derived CDR1 and CDR2 are SGHRS and YFSETQ. This CDR3 is built from 15 residues. The CDR3 spells CASSIGQGFDQPQHF. The CDR3, as DNA: TGCGCCAGCAGCATAGGACAGGGGTTCGATCAGCCCCAGCATTTT.

This rearrangement joins TRBV20-1 to TRBJ2-5; D gene ambiguous. CDR1 is DFQATT and CDR2 is SNEGSKA in the germline V gene (reference sequence). There are 11 residues in the CDR3. Trimming stripped 6 bases from V and 5 bases from J, with 10 bases between. The CDR3 DNA follows: TGCAGTGCCTCACTGGCGGAGACCCAGTACTTC. Its protein is CSASLAETQYF.

This clone appeared once. The chain carries TRBV4-1 and TRBJ2-7, with 7 bases identical to TRBD1. V gave up 0 bases and J gave up 4 bases; unmatched junction bases: 0. Germline CDR1 MGHRA, CDR2 YSYEKL. CDR3 length: 13 amino acids. CDR3 sequence reads: CASSQETGYEQYF. The CDR3 DNA follows: TGCGCCAGCAGCCAAGAGACAGGGTACGAGCAGTACTTC.

This chain connects TRBV9 to TRBJ2-7; 8 bases fit TRBD1. The CDR3 contains 16 residues. CDR1 and CDR2 from the germline V gene are SGDLS and YYNGEE. Trimming at V came to 4 bases and at J to 0 bases, leaving 9 bases not matched to a gene. CDR3 protein: CASSPDDRGPSYEQYF. CDR3 in DNA: TGTGCCAGCAGCCCGGACGACAGGGGCCCCTCCTACGAGCAGTACTTC.

V is TRBV5-1 and J is TRBJ2-7; the match to TRBD1 covers 9 bases. V dropped 0 bases and J dropped 4; count of bases not matched to a gene: 23. The germline CDR1 and CDR2 sequences are SGHRS and YFSETQ. The CDR3 consists of 21 residues. CDR3 in DNA: TGCGCCAGCAGCTTGGACAGGGACAGGGCCTTTTCTGTTGGGGGAAAATACGAGCAGTACTTC. Translation gives CASSLDRDRAFSVGGKYEQYF.

J is TRBJ2-5 and V is TRBV5-1, with TRBD1 matching 9 bases. The germline V gene encodes CDR1 SGHRS and CDR2 YFSETQ. Germline trimming cut 0 bases from V and 4 bases from J; bases unmatched to any gene: 7. The CDR3 consists of 16 residues. CDR3 sequence: CASSLGGQGTGETQYF. The CDR3 DNA follows: TGCGCCAGCAGCTTGGGGGGACAGGGTACGGGAGAGACCCAGTACTTC.

The rearrangement links TRBV6-5 to TRBJ1-5, with D unresolved. The germline gives CDR1 MNHEY, CDR2 SVGAGI. V was trimmed by 0 bases and J by 4 bases, leaving 7 bases between them. The CDR3 runs to 14 residues. In DNA, the CDR3 is TGTGCCAGCAGTTACTCGAACGGTAATCAGCCCCAGCATTTT. It translates to CASSYSNGNQPQHF.

This clone was counted a single time. The rearrangement links TRBV5-6 to TRBJ1-1; D remains unclear. This CDR3 has 13 residues. Germline-derived CDR1 and CDR2 are SGHDT and YYEEEE. Trimming cost V 4 bases and J 1 base, with 8 bases left between them. CDR3 sequence (DNA): TGTGCCAGCAGCCGAGTCGAGAACACTGAAGCTTTCTTT. Its protein is CASSRVENTEAFF.

The chain links TRBV6-6 to TRBJ1-4; D might be TRBD1 (6 bases). The length of the CDR3 is 15 residues. V dropped 6 bases and J dropped 8 bases, with 19 bases sitting between them. Germline lookup yields CDR1 MNHNY and CDR2 SVGAGI (reference sequence). This CDR3 is CASSQLGGHKEKLFF. CDR3 DNA: TGTGCCAGCAGCCAACTGGGGGGGCATAAGGAAAAACTGTTTTTT.

The CDR3 loop reads CASSHGTGSSRAFF. The CDR3 coding sequence is TGTGCCAGTAGCCACGGGACAGGGTCAAGTCGAGCTTTCTTT. The V gene is TRBV19, the J gene TRBJ1-1; the match to TRBD1 covers 9 bases. Germline V gene lookup returns CDR1 LNHDA and CDR2 SQIVND (reference sequence). The CDR3 is 14 residues long. Trimming removed 6 bases from V and 10 bases from J; junction bases left unmatched: 12.

This clone occurred a few times. The chain carries TRBV7-9 and TRBJ1-5, with 7 bases fitting TRBD1. The CDR3 consists of 15 residues. V shed 1 base and J 5 bases; nucleotides not matched to a gene: 5. The germline gives CDR1 SEHNR, CDR2 FQNEAQ (reference sequence). The CDR3 region is CASSLGDSRDQPQHF. Written as DNA, the CDR3 is TGTGCCAGCAGCTTAGGGGACAGCCGGGATCAGCCCCAGCATTTT. Full variable domain (missing parts from reference TRBV7-9 and TRBJ1-5): DTGVSQNPRHKITKRGQNVTFRCDPISEHNRLYWYRQTLGQGPEFLTYFQNEAQLEKSRLLSDRFSAERPKGSFSTLEIQRTEQGDSAMYLCASSLGDSRDQPQHFGDGTRLSIL.

The genes are TRBV30 and TRBJ1-5; D is possibly TRBD1 (6 bases). Germline-derived CDR1 and CDR2 are GTSNPN and SVGIG (reference sequence). This CDR3 is 14 amino acids long. Trimming took off 0 bases at V and 2 bases at J, with 8 bases between the two ends. CDR3 in DNA: TGTGCCTGGAGTGTACAGGGAGGCAATCAGCCCCAGCATTTT. Its protein product is CAWSVQGGNQPQHF.

The chain is built from TRBV19 and TRBJ2-2, with D possibly being TRBD1 (5 bases). The CDR3 extends over 11 amino acids. V gave up 4 bases and J gave up 8 bases, with 5 bases separating them. The germline gives CDR1 LNHDA, CDR2 SQIVND (reference sequence). This chain's CDR3 is CASSNRGELFF. The CDR3 DNA follows: TGTGCCAGTAGTAACAGGGGGGAGCTGTTTTTT.